The text below deals with one T cell receptor beta chain. Its matching antigen is unknown. The data were obtained in a study of vaccination effects on CD4 cells after COVID-19. Study conclusions and caveats: Only a few convalescent patients and no early post-infection timepoints featured in the study. Long after vaccination, the clones induced by infection and by vaccine shrank markedly in size. The post-vaccine spike-reactive clones of convalescents showed a predominance of new vaccine-induced clones.

Measured with immunoSEQ multiplex PCR; TCRdb has only the in-frame clones, and not every one. The sample has 40,000 or so clones, approximately 70% seen once. Expansion of antigen-specific CD4+ T cells with viral peptide pools was carried out by the ViraFEST assay before sequencing. Following culture for more than 9 days, CD4+ T cells were isolated. This individual contracted SARS-CoV-2 between March and December 2020, as verified by PCR. The starting material was CD4+ T cells from PBMCs cultured with a peptide pool, obtained before COVID-19 vaccination. The TCR was taken from a human donor who had a prior SARS-CoV-2 infection.

Here the CDR3 DNA reads TGTGCCAGCAGCCAAGTGACGGGCACCGGGGAGCTGTTTTTT. Translating it yields CASSQVTGTGELFF. The chain is built from TRBV3-1 (or the pseudogene TRBV3-2) and TRBJ2-2; D is unresolved. The CDR3 length is 14 residues. Germline V gene data show CDR1 as LGHDT and CDR2 as YNNKEL (reference sequence). V shed 1 base and J shed 4 bases, with 7 bases lying between them.